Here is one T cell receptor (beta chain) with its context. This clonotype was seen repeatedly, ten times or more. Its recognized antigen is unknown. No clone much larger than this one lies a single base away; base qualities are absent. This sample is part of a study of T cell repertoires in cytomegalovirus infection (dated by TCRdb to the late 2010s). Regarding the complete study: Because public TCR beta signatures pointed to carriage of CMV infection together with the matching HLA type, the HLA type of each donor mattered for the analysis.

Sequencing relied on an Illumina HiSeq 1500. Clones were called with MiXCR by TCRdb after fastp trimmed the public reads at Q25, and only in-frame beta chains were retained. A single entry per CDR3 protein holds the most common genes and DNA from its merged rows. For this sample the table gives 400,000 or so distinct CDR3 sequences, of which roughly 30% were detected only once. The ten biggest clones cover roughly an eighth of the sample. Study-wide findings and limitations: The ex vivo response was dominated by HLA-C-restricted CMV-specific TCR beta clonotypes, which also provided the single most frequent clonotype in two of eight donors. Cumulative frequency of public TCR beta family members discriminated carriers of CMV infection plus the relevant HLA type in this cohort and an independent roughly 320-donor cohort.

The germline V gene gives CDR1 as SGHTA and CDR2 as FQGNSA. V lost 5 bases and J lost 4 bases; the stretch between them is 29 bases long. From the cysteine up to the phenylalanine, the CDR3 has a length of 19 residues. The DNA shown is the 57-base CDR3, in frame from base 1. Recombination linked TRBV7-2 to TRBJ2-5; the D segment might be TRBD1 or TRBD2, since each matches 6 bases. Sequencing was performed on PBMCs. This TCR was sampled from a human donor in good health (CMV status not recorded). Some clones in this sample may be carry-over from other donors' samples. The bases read TGTGCCAGCAGCCGGATGTCACTCGGGGGCCCTAGGAGGGTAGAGACCCAGTACTTC. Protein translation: CASSRMSLGGPRRVETQYF.